Each of the 20 T cell receptor beta chains below was sequenced from the same sample in a study of blood T cell repertoires in COVID-19 (dated by TCRdb to about 2020). The method behind the library was the immunoSEQ multiplex PCR assay. The table comes from immuneACCESS by way of TCRdb, which keeps in-frame sequences with V and J called. Part of the clones is missing from these tables; in studies checked, under half for an unresolved V gene and the rest for unknown reasons. For this sample the table gives fewer than 200,000 clones, of which about 88% were detected only once. The top ten constitute less than 10% of the sample. Specimen: peripheral blood. These receptors all stem from a woman aged 55-69 years with COVID-19, enrolled during active disease.

Here the CDR3 DNA reads TGTGCCAGTAGTAAGGGCCAGGGGCGCTGGTATGGCTACACCTTC. Translating it yields CASSKGQGRWYGYTF. The J gene is TRBJ1-2, the V gene TRBV19; perhaps TRBD1 as D (6 bases). With 4 bases removed from V and 5 bases from J, the gap between germline ends came to 17 bases. This CDR3 is 15 amino acids long. Germline V gene lookup returns CDR1 LNHDA and CDR2 SQIVND (reference sequence).

The chain recombines TRBV25-1 with TRBJ1-2; TRBD1 might be the D (5 bases). This CDR3 has 13 residues. Deletions cut 3 bases from V and 8 bases from J, with 13 bases between. Germline loops: CDR1 MGHDK, CDR2 SYGVNS. CDR3 protein: CASSEGQGRGYTF. The CDR3 DNA reads as TGTGCCAGCAGTGAGGGGCAGGGTCGAGGCTACACCTTC.

The chain employs TRBV5-1 and TRBJ1-1; 10 bases align to TRBD1. J lost 5 bases, V lost 6 bases, and 7 bases had no gene match. CDR1 and CDR2 from the germline V gene are SGHRS and YFSETQ. The CDR3 extends over 14 amino acids. For the CDR3, the DNA is TGCGCCAGCAACTCCGGGACAGGGGAGACTGAAGCTTTCTTT. Translation: CASNSGTGETEAFF.

V gene TRBV30 combines with J gene TRBJ2-4; 7 nucleotides align to TRBD1. The CDR3 spans 12 residues. The ends lost 7 bases at V and 15 bases at J; junction bases unmatched: 15. In germline, CDR1 is GTSNPN, CDR2 SVGIG (reference sequence). The CDR3 is CAYQSYRGVGYF. Written as DNA, the CDR3 is TGTGCCTACCAATCATACAGGGGTGTAGGGTACTTC.

This clone was counted once. The CDR3 sequence: CASSESTGSPLHF. The CDR3 coding sequence is TGTGCCAGCAGTGAATCGACTGGGTCACCCCTCCACTTT. The rearrangement joins TRBV6-1 to TRBJ1-6; the D is unclear. The CDR3 consists of 13 residues. V lost 2 bases to trimming and J lost 10 bases, with 9 bases between them. Germline V gives CDR1 MNHNS, CDR2 SASEGT.

The genes are TRBV18 and TRBJ1-4, with D possibly matching TRBD1 (5 bases). Per germline, CDR1 KGHSH and CDR2 LQKENI. V was pared by 4 bases and J by 4 bases, with 16 bases between. The CDR3 covers 16 residues. CDR3 amino acids: CASSLNARDYNEKLFF. The CDR3 nucleotides read TGTGCCAGCTCACTGAACGCCCGGGACTATAATGAAAAACTGTTTTTT.

The V gene is TRBV3-1 (or the pseudogene TRBV3-2), the J gene TRBJ1-1; TRBD1 aligns across 10 bases. Germline values: CDR1 LGHDT, CDR2 YNNKEL (reference sequence). V lost 0 bases, J lost 0 bases, and 7 bases stayed unmatched. The CDR3 is 18 amino acids. CDR3 sequence: CASSQDLRQGALNTEAFF. The DNA for the CDR3 is TGTGCCAGCAGCCAAGATCTGAGACAGGGGGCTCTGAACACTGAAGCTTTCTTT.

V and J are TRBV12-3 or TRBV12-4 and TRBJ2-2, with D possibly TRBD2 on 5 matching bases. Trimming removed 7 bases from V and 6 bases from J, with 12 bases in between. The CDR3 sequence is 13 residues long. The CDR3: CASNPEGAGELFF. CDR3 DNA: TGTGCCAGCAACCCTGAGGGCGCCGGGGAGCTGTTTTTT.

The chain carries TRBV19 and TRBJ1-1, with D unclear. Germline values: CDR1 LNHDA, CDR2 SQIVND (reference sequence). Between the trimmed V and J ends, which lost 1 base and 0 bases, there was a span of 6 bases. The CDR3 length is 14 residues. In nucleotides, the CDR3 is TGTGCCAGTAGTATAGGAGTTATGAACACTGAAGCTTTCTTT. Translated, it gives CASSIGVMNTEAFF.

The rearrangement links TRBV7-8 to TRBJ1-2; TRBD1 is a possible D gene (6 bases). V was shortened by 4 bases and J by 2 bases, with 17 bases between the two germline ends. The CDR3 covers 16 residues. Germline V gene sequence: CDR1 SGHVS, CDR2 FQNEAQ. CDR3 DNA: TGTGCCAGCAGCTCCACGCCCCGAGGACAGAACTATGGCTACACCTTC. It is translated as CASSSTPRGQNYGYTF.

The J gene is TRBJ1-5, the V gene TRBV30; 8 bases align to TRBD1. CDR1 and CDR2 from the germline V gene are GTSNPN and SVGIG (reference sequence). The ends lost 5 bases at V and 4 bases at J; junction bases unmatched: 1. This CDR3 is built from 12 residues. CDR3 in amino acids: CAWDRGNQPQHF. CDR3 coding DNA: TGTGCCTGGGACAGGGGAAATCAGCCCCAGCATTTT.

The genes are TRBV10-1 and TRBJ2-3; the D is unclear. Trimming left V 5 bases short and J 0 bases short, with 6 bases between. CDR1 is WNHNN, CDR2 SYGVQD, per germline (reference sequence). The CDR3 is made up of 13 amino acids. The CDR3 is CASSKTSTDTQYF. The CDR3 DNA sequence: TGCGCCAGCAGTAAGACTAGCACAGATACGCAGTATTTT.

V is TRBV5-6 and J is TRBJ2-7; possible D gene TRBD2, 7 bases. Trimming pared 3 bases from V and 7 bases from J, leaving 14 bases between. CDR1 and CDR2 from the germline V gene are SGHDT and YYEEEE. The CDR3 runs 13 residues. CDR3 DNA sequence: TGTGCCAGCAGCTCCACAGGGCGGGGGGAGCAGTACGTC. This translates into CASSSTGRGEQYV.

The J gene is TRBJ1-2, the V gene TRBV3-1 (or the pseudogene TRBV3-2); TRBD1 is a possible D gene (6 bases). This CDR3 region has 14 residues. V was trimmed by 4 bases and J by 4 bases, leaving 13 bases between them. Per germline, CDR1 LGHDT and CDR2 YNNKEL (reference sequence). The CDR3 DNA is TGTGCCAGCAGCCCTAGGACAGCAGGCTATGGCTACACCTTC. As protein: CASSPRTAGYGYTF.

This chain uses TRBV12-5 with TRBJ2-1; D is undetermined. The germline CDR1 and CDR2 sequences are LGHNT and FRNRAP. V was cut by 5 bases and J by 6 bases, with 5 bases left in between. CDR3 length equals 11 residues. The CDR3 DNA is TGTGCTAGTGGTCTCCGCAATGAGCAGTTCTTC. Protein sequence: CASGLRNEQFF.

The chain combines TRBV20-1 with TRBJ2-1; possible D gene TRBD1, 6 bases. The V gene lost 3 bases and the J gene lost 0 bases, with 12 bases spanning the gap. The germline V gene has CDR1 DFQATT and CDR2 SNEGSKA (reference sequence). CDR3 length: 15 amino acids. The CDR3 region is CSASFGQSSYNEQFF. CDR3 DNA: TGCAGTGCTAGTTTCGGACAGAGCTCCTACAATGAGCAGTTCTTC.

The V and J genes are TRBV5-1 and TRBJ1-2; TRBD1 matches at 11 bases. J lost 1 base, V lost 4 bases, and 9 bases had no gene match. Germline values: CDR1 SGHRS, CDR2 YFSETQ. This CDR3 comprises 17 residues. CDR3 region: CASSRTGTGGGNYGYTF. CDR3 sequence (DNA): TGCGCCAGCAGCCGAACCGGGACAGGGGGTGGTAACTATGGCTACACCTTC.

V usage is TRBV19 and J usage is TRBJ2-2; D ambiguous. Between the trimmed V and J ends, which lost 3 bases and 4 bases, there was a span of 12 bases. The germline CDR1 and CDR2 sequences are LNHDA and SQIVND (reference sequence). The CDR3 runs 15 residues. The CDR3: CASSISAGSTGELFF. CDR3 nucleotide sequence: TGTGCCAGTAGTATTTCGGCAGGTAGCACCGGGGAGCTGTTTTTT.

This clone is categorized as medium-sized (0.01 to 0.1%). DNA for the CDR3: TGCGCCAGCAGTGGGACAGGGGACTACGAGCAGTACGTC. This gives the protein CASSGTGDYEQYV. The chain carries TRBV10-2 and TRBJ2-7; 9 bases are a match to TRBD1. The CDR3 is 13 residues long. Germline CDR1 WSHSY, CDR2 SAAADI. V shed 4 bases and J 3 bases; nucleotides not matched to a gene: 1.

This sequence joins TRBV18 and TRBJ1-5; D possibly corresponds to TRBD1 (6 bases). With 2 bases removed from V and 6 bases from J, the gap between germline ends came to 11 bases. Germline lookup yields CDR1 KGHSH and CDR2 LQKENI. The CDR3 totals 14 residues. The CDR3 is CASSPGQGSQPQHF. As DNA, the CDR3 is TGTGCCAGCTCACCAGGCCAGGGGAGTCAGCCCCAGCATTTT.